Sequencing of this T cell receptor (beta chain) was carried out in a study of PD-L1 blockade in urothelial cancer. About the research overall: Patients initiated atezolizumab in about 2014 at 1,200 mg intravenously every 3 weeks. Samples came from 3 weeks, at the second dose, and 6 weeks into treatment. When blood samples were assessed, the median T cell count was around 150,000.

Trimming cost V 5 bases and J 3 bases; bases outside gene matches: 5. This CDR3 region has 15 residues. Germline assignment: CDR1 ENHRY and CDR2 SYGVKD. Points on this clone: Its specificity is not known.

Profiled with immunoSEQ multiplex PCR; TCRdb holds only in-frame clones, not every one. The table shows tens of thousands of clones, with roughly 81% occurring only once. Study conclusions and caveats: Patients with durable benefit had greater blood expansion of tumor-associated TCR clones 3 weeks into treatment.

Time point indicated: peripheral blood 6 weeks after treatment start. This TCR was recovered from a man aged 70-80 years with urothelial cancer. The sequences come from PBMCs, collected around atezolizumab (anti-PD-L1) treatment. The chain combines TRBV10-3 with TRBJ2-7; 12 bases fit TRBD2. CDR3 bases: TGTGCCATCAGTCCGGGACTAGCGGGTCTCTACGAGCAGTACTTC. Translated: CAISPGLAGLYEQYF.